This TCR beta chain is from a study of cytomegalovirus exposure and HLA in healthy donors. Sequencing used immunoSEQ multiplex PCR; TCRdb keeps in-frame clones, though not all of them. The sample lists under 400,000 clones, around 90% seen once, with 0.9% to 1% in the top ten. Notes on the study in general: Through in vitro validation, three CMV-associated chains were shown to be specific for CMV antigens. Associated with cytomegalovirus, according to the listing, were 164 TCR beta chains.

The germline V gene has CDR1 SGHRS and CDR2 YFSETQ. V was cut by 3 bases and J by 5 bases, with 14 bases left in between. The CDR3 has 14 amino acids. To note about this clone: What it binds is not known.

Sequencing input: PBMCs. The TCR comes from a man in his thirties or forties in good health and CMV-seronegative. The chain links TRBV5-1 to TRBJ2-5; a weak D match, TRBD2 (6 bases). The CDR3 sequence is CASSSRGSGETQYF. DNA of the CDR3: TGCGCCAGCAGCTCCCGGGGGTCCGGGGAGACCCAGTACTTC.